Listed below are T cell receptor beta chains from one sample, sequenced in a study of breast tumors, draining lymph nodes, adjacent tissues. TCRdb passed the multiplex PCR reads through MiXCR, listing each CDR3 protein once. This table has around 19,000 distinct CDR3 sequences, less than 35% appearing once. The specimen sequenced was breast tumor tissue. The receptors stem from a female donor with breast cancer. Some clones in this sample may be carry-over from other donors' samples. CDR3s include the opening cysteine and the closing phenylalanine or tryptophan. D genes are given only for firm matches. Part of the rows lack a size; the others show once, few, many or a class for expanded clones.

v_call: TRBV6-6; clone_size: .; d_call: TRBD1; j_call: TRBJ1-6; cdr3_aa: CASSGQGRNSPLHF; cdr3_nt: TGTGCCAGCAGTGGACAGGGGAGGAATTCACCCCTCCACTTT
v_call: TRBV6-2/TRBV6-3; clone_size: many; d_call: TRBD2; j_call: TRBJ2-1; cdr3_aa: CASNVAGVYYNEQFF; cdr3_nt: TGTGCCAGCAACGTGGCGGGGGTTTACTACAATGAGCAGTTCTTC
v_call: TRBV7-2; clone_size: many; d_call: TRBD2; j_call: TRBJ2-7; cdr3_aa: CASSLLGLAGGNEQYF; cdr3_nt: TGTGCCAGCAGCCTTTTAGGCCTAGCGGGAGGTAACGAGCAGTACTTC
v_call: TRBV7-2; clone_size: many; d_call: .; j_call: TRBJ2-3; cdr3_aa: CASSLALPSVTSTDTQYF; cdr3_nt: TGTGCCAGCAGCTTAGCGCTTCCGTCAGTAACTAGCACAGATACGCAGTATTTT
v_call: TRBV7-3; clone_size: .; d_call: .; j_call: TRBJ2-5; cdr3_aa: CASSTPPGPEYF; cdr3_nt: TGTGCCAGCAGCACGCCCCCGGGACCCGAGTACTTC
v_call: TRBV15; clone_size: medium-sized; d_call: .; j_call: TRBJ2-5; cdr3_aa: CATSRDRVGETQYF; cdr3_nt: TGTGCCACCAGCAGAGACAGGGTAGGAGAGACCCAGTACTTC
v_call: TRBV6-2/TRBV6-3; clone_size: many; d_call: TRBD2; j_call: TRBJ2-1; cdr3_aa: CASSWLTSAYNEQFF; cdr3_nt: TGTGCCAGCAGTTGGTTGACTAGCGCGTACAATGAGCAGTTCTTC
v_call: TRBV7-9; clone_size: many; d_call: TRBD2; j_call: TRBJ2-7; cdr3_aa: CASSLGTSGRPPYEQYF; cdr3_nt: TGTGCCAGCAGCTTAGGGACTAGCGGGAGGCCACCCTACGAGCAGTACTTC
v_call: TRBV7-6; clone_size: medium-sized; d_call: TRBD2; j_call: TRBJ2-3; cdr3_aa: CASSVEREAERQYF; cdr3_nt: TGTGCCAGCAGCGTAGAACGGGAGGCGGAAAGGCAGTATTTT
v_call: TRBV9; clone_size: .; d_call: TRBD2; j_call: TRBJ2-1; cdr3_aa: CASSVISGSNEQFF; cdr3_nt: TGTGCCAGCAGCGTTATTAGCGGGAGCAATGAGCAGTTCTTC
v_call: TRBV3-1; clone_size: medium-sized; d_call: TRBD1; j_call: TRBJ1-6; cdr3_aa: CASSLDRGGSNSPLHF; cdr3_nt: TGTGCCAGCAGCCTCGACAGGGGAGGGTCCAATTCACCCCTCCACTTT
v_call: TRBV6-5; clone_size: many; d_call: .; j_call: TRBJ2-7; cdr3_aa: CASSYHTSSYEQYF; cdr3_nt: TGTGCCAGCAGTTACCATACTAGCAGCTACGAGCAGTACTTC
v_call: TRBV20-1; clone_size: .; d_call: .; j_call: TRBJ1-3; cdr3_aa: CSALLQGSSGNTIYF; cdr3_nt: TGCAGTGCCCTCCTCCAGGGCTCCTCTGGAAACACCATATATTTT
v_call: TRBV7-2; clone_size: .; d_call: TRBD2; j_call: TRBJ2-7; cdr3_aa: CASSLGSGASYEQYF; cdr3_nt: TGTGCCAGCAGCTTAGGTAGCGGGGCCTCCTACGAGCAGTACTTC
v_call: TRBV12-3/TRBV12-4; clone_size: many; d_call: TRBD2; j_call: TRBJ2-7; cdr3_aa: CASSSGLAGGIYEQYF; cdr3_nt: TGTGCCAGCAGTTCGGGACTAGCGGGAGGGATCTACGAGCAGTACTTC
v_call: TRBV6-2/TRBV6-3; clone_size: .; d_call: TRBD2; j_call: TRBJ2-3; cdr3_aa: CASYSGRATDTQYF; cdr3_nt: TGTGCCAGCTATAGCGGGAGGGCCACAGATACGCAGTATTTT